This TCR beta chain was sequenced in a study of human T cells and chemical hapten exposure. Study-level background: The study enrolled mostly female patients with alopecia areata, totalis or universalis.

Time point of the sample: patch test 1, 2 weeks after DPC sensitization. Treatment specified: therapeutic diphenylcyclopropenone sensitization with weekly scalp DPC. Individual cDNA molecules received unique molecular identifiers in the library. In the original processing: Individual samples carried between about 20,000 and 700,000 TCRs, with some 100,000 as the median. TCRdb analysed the RACE reads with MiXCR anew, one entry per CDR3 protein. The V and J calls follow TCRdb's processing rather than the paper's. The profile shows under 150,000 distinct CDR3 sequences, 9% to 13% of them singletons. The V gene's germline CDR1 is SQVTM and CDR2 ANQGSEA. This CDR3 is 10 amino acids long. V was shortened by 7 bases and J by 5 bases, with 9 bases between the two germline ends.

The chain carries TRBV29-1 and TRBJ2-7; no definite D call. The clonotype comes from a woman between 50 and 59 years old with alopecia areata. Some clones in this sample may be carry-over from other donors' samples. The starting material was whole blood, obtained in connection with sensitization to the hapten diphenylcyclopropenone (DPC). CDR3 region: CSGPCNEQYF. The CDR3 bases are TGCAGCGGCCCCTGTAACGAGCAGTACTTC.